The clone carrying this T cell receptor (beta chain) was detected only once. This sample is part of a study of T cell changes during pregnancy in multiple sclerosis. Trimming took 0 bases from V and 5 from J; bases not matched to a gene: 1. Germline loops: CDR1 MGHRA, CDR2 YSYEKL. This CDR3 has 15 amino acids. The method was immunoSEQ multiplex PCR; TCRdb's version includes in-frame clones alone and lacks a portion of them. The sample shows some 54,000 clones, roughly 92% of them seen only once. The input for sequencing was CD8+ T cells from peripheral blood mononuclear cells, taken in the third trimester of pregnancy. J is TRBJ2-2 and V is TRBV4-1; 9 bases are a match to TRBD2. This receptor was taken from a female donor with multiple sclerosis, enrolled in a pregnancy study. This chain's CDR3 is CASSQDAGGTGELFF. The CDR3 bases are TGCGCCAGCAGCCAAGATGCGGGGGGGACCGGGGAGCTGTTTTTT.